This T cell receptor beta chain was identified during a study of cytomegalovirus exposure and HLA in healthy donors. Trimming removed 5 bases from V and 4 bases from J, with 14 bases in between. Germline CDR1 and CDR2: SQVTM and ANQGSEA. This CDR3 spans 14 amino acids. Here immunoSEQ multiplex PCR was the method, and the copy in TCRdb shows in-frame clones only, minus some. The data contain more than 55,000 clones, 89% of them seen just once; the ten biggest clones take up roughly 1.2%. The sequence came from a woman younger than 35 in good health and CMV-seronegative. J is TRBJ2-2 and V is TRBV29-1; D unclear. Source material: PBMCs. The CDR3 DNA reads TGCAGCGTTTACAGTATCTCCGCCACCGGGGAGCTGTTTTTT. Translating it yields CSVYSISATGELFF.